The 13 T cell receptor beta chains reported below all come from one sample, sequenced in a study of cytomegalovirus exposure and HLA in healthy donors. Produced via immunoSEQ multiplex PCR; TCRdb's table is partial and in-frame only. The sample consists of a few hundred thousand clones, 70% to 90% of them appearing once. The sequenced material came from PBMCs. The receptors come from a woman between 18 and 29 years old in good health and CMV-seronegative.

This rearrangement joins TRBV2 to TRBJ2-7, with D unresolved. Germline CDR1 reads SNHLY; CDR2 reads FYNNEI. V was cut by 6 bases and J by 6 bases, with 18 bases left in between. This CDR3 contains 14 residues. The CDR3 sequence: CASRATWALAEQYF. CDR3 DNA sequence: TGTGCCAGCAGAGCCACCTGGGCCCTCGCCGAGCAGTACTTC.

V gene TRBV9 combines with J gene TRBJ2-7; no definite D call. The CDR3 length is 11 residues. CDR1 and CDR2 (germline): SGDLS, YYNGEE. V lost 7 bases and J 6 bases, leaving 11 bases between the germline ends. In nucleotides, the CDR3 is TGTGCCAGCGAGTCACGGTTCGAGCAGTACTTC. Its translation is CASESRFEQYF.

This chain joins TRBV2 and TRBJ1-2, with D possibly TRBD1 on 5 matching bases. With 5 bases removed from V and 7 bases from J, the gap between germline ends came to 17 bases. The germline V gene has CDR1 SNHLY and CDR2 FYNNEI. This CDR3 has 14 residues. The CDR3 coding sequence is TGTGCCAGCAGTACAGGAGCCAGCGTGTCTGGCTACACCTTC. Amino acids: CASSTGASVSGYTF.

The rearrangement uses TRBV6-5 and TRBJ2-7; TRBD1 aligns across 12 bases. The germline V gene encodes CDR1 MNHEY and CDR2 SVGAGI. This CDR3 is built from 12 residues. Unmatched junction bases numbered 5, after V lost 10 bases and J lost 7 bases. As DNA, the CDR3 is TGTGCCATGGGACAGGGGGCCATGGAGCAGTACTTC. Translated: CAMGQGAMEQYF.

This clone was observed a single time. The chain is built from TRBV27 and TRBJ2-3; 11 nucleotides agree with TRBD2. Per germline, CDR1 MNHEY and CDR2 SMNVEV (reference sequence). Trimming took 2 bases from V and 0 from J; bases not matched to a gene: 7. This CDR3 comprises 18 residues. The CDR3 loop reads CASSLGWGLAESTDTQYF. In DNA form, the CDR3 reads TGTGCCAGCAGTTTAGGATGGGGACTAGCGGAAAGCACAGATACGCAGTATTTT.

The V call is TRBV27, the J call TRBJ1-2, with TRBD1 identical over 9 bases. The CDR3 has 16 residues. Germline CDR1 MNHEY, CDR2 SMNVEV (reference sequence). V shed 5 bases and J 5 bases; nucleotides not matched to a gene: 12. The CDR3 is CASSPTGGGLGYGYTF. CDR3 sequence (DNA): TGTGCCAGCAGTCCGACAGGGGGGGGTTTAGGGTATGGCTACACCTTC.

Comments on this clone: Other DNA sequences from this sample encode an identical CDR3 as well. CDR3 DNA sequence: TGTGCCAGCAGCTCCTTGTCCTACGAGCAGTACTTC. As protein: CASSSLSYEQYF. The chain uses TRBV11-2 and TRBJ2-7; D is ambiguous. The ends were cut back, 4 bases at V and 1 base at J, with 5 bases in the middle. CDR3 length equals 12 residues. The germline V gene has CDR1 SGHAT and CDR2 FQNNGV.

The chain combines TRBV7-2 with TRBJ2-7; D might be TRBD2 (6 bases). Trimming took off 5 bases at V and 3 bases at J, with 11 bases between the two ends. Germline CDR1 and CDR2: SGHTA and FQGNSA. The CDR3 totals 13 residues. CDR3 bases: TGTGCCAGCAGCCGGGGGACTGGCTACGAGCAGTACTTC. The encoded protein is CASSRGTGYEQYF.

Here the CDR3 reads CASSLAGQVETEAFF. The CDR3 bases are TGCGCCAGCAGCTTGGCTGGACAGGTGGAAACTGAAGCTTTCTTT. V and J are TRBV5-1 and TRBJ1-1; TRBD1 agrees at 7 bases. Germline CDR1 reads SGHRS; CDR2 reads YFSETQ. The CDR3 consists of 15 residues. V was pared by 0 bases and J by 5 bases, with 7 bases of the junction left unmatched.

The V call is TRBV13, the J call TRBJ2-7; the match to TRBD2 covers 8 bases. CDR3 length: 13 residues. V lost 5 bases to trimming and J lost 7 bases; unmatched junction nucleotides: 7. From germline, CDR1 is PRHDT and CDR2 FYEKMQ (reference sequence). CDR3 sequence (DNA): TGTGCCAGCAGCCGGGGACTAGAACCTGAGCAGTACTTC. Translating it yields CASSRGLEPEQYF.

The V call is TRBV5-1, the J call TRBJ1-2; 11 positions agree with TRBD1. Germline values: CDR1 SGHRS, CDR2 YFSETQ. The CDR3 is 16 amino acids. V lost 6 bases, J lost 2 bases, and 9 bases stayed unmatched. In nucleotides, the CDR3 is TGCGCCAGCACCTCCCGGGGGACAGGGGGGAACTATGGCTACACCTTC. Translation: CASTSRGTGGNYGYTF.

The chain joins TRBV27 to TRBJ1-2; 7 bases are shared with TRBD1. Trimming cost V 6 bases and J 4 bases; bases outside gene matches: 5. Germline V lookup: CDR1 MNHEY, CDR2 SMNVEV (reference sequence). The CDR3 length is 13 residues. CDR3: CASSPGGFYGYTF. As DNA, the CDR3 is TGTGCCAGCAGCCCAGGGGGATTCTATGGCTACACCTTC.

V is TRBV28 and J is TRBJ2-3; possible D gene TRBD2, 5 bases. Trimming cost V 6 bases and J 1 base, with 8 bases left between them. The CDR3 consists of 13 residues. Germline values: CDR1 MDHEN, CDR2 SYDVKM. The CDR3, as DNA: TGTGCCAGCAGGGGAGCGCGCACAGATACGCAGTATTTT. This codes for CASRGARTDTQYF.